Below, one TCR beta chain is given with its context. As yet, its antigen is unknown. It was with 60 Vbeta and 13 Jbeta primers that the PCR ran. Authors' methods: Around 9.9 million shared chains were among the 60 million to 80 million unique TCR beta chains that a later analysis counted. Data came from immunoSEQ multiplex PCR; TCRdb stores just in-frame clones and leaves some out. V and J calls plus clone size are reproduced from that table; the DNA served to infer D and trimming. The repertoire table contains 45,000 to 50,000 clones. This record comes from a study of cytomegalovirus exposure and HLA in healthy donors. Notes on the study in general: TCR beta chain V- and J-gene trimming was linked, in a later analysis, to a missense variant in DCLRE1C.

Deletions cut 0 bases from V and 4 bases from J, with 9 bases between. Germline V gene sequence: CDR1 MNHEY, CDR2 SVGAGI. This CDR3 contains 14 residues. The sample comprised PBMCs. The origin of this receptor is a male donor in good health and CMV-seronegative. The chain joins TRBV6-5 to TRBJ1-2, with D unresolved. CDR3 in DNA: TGTGCCAGCAGTTACTCATGGCAATCCTATGGCTACACCTTC. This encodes CASSYSWQSYGYTF.